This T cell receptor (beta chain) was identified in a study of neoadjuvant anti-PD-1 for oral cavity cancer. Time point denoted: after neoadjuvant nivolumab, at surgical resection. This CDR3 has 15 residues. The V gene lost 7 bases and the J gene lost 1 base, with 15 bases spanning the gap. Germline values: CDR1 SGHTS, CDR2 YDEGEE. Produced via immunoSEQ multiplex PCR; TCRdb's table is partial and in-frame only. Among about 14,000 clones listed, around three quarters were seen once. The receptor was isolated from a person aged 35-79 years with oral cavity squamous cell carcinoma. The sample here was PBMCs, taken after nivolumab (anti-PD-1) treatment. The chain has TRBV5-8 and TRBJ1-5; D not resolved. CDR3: CASQLRAASNQPQHF. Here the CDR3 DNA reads TGTGCCAGCCAGCTGAGGGCCGCGAGCAATCAGCCCCAGCATTTT.